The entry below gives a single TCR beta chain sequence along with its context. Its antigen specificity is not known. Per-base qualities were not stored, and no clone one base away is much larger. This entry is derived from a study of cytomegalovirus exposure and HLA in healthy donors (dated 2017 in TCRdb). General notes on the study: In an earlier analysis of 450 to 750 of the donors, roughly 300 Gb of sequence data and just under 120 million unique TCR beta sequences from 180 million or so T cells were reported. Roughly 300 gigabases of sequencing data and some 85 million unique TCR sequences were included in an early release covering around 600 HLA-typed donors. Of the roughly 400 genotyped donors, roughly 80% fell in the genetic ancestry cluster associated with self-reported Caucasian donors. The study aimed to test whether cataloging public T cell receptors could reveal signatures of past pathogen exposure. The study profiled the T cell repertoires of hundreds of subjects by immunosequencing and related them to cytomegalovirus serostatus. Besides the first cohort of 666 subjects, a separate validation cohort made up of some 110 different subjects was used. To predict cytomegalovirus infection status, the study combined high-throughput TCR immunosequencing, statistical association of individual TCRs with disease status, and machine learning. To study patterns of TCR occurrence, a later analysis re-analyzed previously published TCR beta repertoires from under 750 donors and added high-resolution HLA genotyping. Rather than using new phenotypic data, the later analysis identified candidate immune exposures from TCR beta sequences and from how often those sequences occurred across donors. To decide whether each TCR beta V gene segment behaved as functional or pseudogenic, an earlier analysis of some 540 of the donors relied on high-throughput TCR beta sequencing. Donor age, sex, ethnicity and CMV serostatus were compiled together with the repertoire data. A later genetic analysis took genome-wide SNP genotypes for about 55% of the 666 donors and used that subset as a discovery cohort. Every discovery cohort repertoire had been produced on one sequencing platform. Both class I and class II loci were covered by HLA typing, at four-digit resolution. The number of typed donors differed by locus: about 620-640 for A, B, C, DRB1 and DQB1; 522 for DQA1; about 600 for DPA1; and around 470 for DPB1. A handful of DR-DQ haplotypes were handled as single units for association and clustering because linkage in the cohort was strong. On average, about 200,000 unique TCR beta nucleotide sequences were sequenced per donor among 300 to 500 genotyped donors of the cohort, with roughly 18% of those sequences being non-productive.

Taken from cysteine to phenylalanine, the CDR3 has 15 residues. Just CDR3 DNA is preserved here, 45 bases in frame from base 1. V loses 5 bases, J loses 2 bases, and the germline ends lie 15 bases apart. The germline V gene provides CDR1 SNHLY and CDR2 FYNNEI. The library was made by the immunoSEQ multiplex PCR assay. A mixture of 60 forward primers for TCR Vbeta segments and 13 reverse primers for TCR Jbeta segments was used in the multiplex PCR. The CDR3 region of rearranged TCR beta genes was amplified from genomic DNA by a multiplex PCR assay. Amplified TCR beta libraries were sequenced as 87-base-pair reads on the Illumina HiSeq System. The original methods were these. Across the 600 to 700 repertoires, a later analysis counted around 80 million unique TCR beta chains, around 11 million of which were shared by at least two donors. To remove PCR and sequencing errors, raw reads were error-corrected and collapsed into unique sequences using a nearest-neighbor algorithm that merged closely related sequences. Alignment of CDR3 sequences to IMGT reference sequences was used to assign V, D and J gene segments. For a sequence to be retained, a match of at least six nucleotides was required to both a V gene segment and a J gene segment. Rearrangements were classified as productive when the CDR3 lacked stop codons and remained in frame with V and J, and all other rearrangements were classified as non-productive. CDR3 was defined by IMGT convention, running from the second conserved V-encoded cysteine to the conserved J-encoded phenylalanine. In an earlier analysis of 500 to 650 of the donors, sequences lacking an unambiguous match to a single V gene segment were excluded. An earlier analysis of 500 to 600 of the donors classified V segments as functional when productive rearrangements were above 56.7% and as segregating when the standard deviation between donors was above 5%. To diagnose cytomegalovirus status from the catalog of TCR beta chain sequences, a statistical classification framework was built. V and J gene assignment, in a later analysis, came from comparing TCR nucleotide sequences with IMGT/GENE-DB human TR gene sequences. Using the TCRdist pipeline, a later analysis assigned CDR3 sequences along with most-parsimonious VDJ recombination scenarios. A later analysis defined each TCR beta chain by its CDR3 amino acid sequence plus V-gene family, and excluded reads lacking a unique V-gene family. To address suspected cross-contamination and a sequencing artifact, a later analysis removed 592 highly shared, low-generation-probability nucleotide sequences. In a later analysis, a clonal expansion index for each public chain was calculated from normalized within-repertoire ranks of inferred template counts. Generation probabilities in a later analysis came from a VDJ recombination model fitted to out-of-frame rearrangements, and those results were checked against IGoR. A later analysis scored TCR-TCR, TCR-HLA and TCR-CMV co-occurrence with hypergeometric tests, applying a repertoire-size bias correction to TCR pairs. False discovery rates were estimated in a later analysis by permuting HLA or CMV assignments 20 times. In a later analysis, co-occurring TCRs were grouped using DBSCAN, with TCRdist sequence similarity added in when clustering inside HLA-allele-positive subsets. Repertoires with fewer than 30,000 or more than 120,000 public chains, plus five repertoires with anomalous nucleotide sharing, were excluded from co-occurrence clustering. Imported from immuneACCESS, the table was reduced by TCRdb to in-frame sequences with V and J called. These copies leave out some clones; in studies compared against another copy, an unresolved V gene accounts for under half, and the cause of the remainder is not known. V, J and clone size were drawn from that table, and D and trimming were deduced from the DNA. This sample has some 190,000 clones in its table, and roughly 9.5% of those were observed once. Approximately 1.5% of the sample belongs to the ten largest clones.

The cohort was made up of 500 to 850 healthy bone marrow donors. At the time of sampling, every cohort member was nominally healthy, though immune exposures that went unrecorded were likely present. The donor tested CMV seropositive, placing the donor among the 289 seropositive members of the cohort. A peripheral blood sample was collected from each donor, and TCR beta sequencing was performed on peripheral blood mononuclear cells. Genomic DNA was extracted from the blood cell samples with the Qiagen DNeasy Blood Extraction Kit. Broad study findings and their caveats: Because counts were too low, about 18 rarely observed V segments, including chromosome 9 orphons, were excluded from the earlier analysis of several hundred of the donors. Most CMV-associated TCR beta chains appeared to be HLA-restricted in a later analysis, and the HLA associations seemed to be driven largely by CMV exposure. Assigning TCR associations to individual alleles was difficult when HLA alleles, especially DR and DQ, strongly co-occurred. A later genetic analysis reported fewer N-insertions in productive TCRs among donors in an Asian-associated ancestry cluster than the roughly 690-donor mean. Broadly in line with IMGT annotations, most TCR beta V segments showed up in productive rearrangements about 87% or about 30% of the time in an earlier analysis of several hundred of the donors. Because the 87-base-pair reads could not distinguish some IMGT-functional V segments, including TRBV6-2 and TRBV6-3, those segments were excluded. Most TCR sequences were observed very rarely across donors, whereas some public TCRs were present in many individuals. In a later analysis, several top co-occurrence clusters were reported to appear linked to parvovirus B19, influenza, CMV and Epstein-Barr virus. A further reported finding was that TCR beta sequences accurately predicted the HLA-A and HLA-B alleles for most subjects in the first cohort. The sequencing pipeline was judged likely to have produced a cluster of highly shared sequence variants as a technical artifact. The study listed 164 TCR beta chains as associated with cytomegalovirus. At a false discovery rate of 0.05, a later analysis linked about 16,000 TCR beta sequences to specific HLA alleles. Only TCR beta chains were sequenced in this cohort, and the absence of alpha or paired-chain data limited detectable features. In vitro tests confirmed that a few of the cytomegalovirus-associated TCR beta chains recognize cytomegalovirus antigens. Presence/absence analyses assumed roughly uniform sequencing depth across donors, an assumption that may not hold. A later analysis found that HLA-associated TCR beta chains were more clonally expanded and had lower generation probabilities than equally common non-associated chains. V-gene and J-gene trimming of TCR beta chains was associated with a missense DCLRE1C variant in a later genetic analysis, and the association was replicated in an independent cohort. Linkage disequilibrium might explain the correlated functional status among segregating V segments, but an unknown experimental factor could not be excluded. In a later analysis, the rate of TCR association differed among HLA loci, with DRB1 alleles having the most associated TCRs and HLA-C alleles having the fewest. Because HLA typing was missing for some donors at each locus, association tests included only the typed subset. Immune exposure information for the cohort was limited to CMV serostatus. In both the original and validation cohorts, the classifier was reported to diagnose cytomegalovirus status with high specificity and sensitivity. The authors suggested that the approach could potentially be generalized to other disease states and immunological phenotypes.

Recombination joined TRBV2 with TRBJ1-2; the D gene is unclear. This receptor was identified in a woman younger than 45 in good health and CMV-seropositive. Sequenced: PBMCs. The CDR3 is CASSSGLFLNYGYTF. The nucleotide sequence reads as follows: TGTGCCAGCAGTTCCGGACTCTTCTTGAACTATGGCTACACCTTC.